The 27 T cell receptor beta chains listed next were all sequenced from one sample in a study of T cell changes during pregnancy in multiple sclerosis. Assay used: immunoSEQ multiplex PCR; TCRdb lists only in-frame clones, some missing. The sample carries over 25,000 clones, approximately 91% recorded once. The input for sequencing was CD8+ T cells from peripheral blood mononuclear cells, taken before pregnancy. The source of these receptors is a female donor with multiple sclerosis, enrolled in a pregnancy study.

This clone occurred once. The chain carries TRBV2 and TRBJ2-7; tentative D call: TRBD2 (5 bases). The CDR3 is 11 residues long. Germline V CDR1 and CDR2: SNHLY, FYNNEI. Trimming shortened V by 6 bases and J by 12 bases, and 15 bases separated the two germline ends. CDR3 in amino acids: CASSWTGEGYF. The CDR3 DNA reads as TGTGCCAGCAGCTGGACCGGGGAAGGGTACTTC.

This chain links TRBV19 with TRBJ2-7; possibly TRBD1 for D (6 bases). The CDR3 covers 15 residues. The V gene's germline CDR1 is LNHDA and CDR2 SQIVND (reference sequence). With 5 bases removed from V and 2 bases from J, the gap between germline ends came to 16 bases. The CDR3 DNA reads TGTGCCAGTAGTCCTCGGGACACCATCCCCTACGAGCAGTACTTC. Its protein product is CASSPRDTIPYEQYF.

The chain has TRBV27 and TRBJ1-5, with 7 bases aligning to TRBD1. CDR3 length: 16 amino acids. The V and J ends lost 5 bases and 8 bases, in that order; junction bases with no gene match: 15. Germline lookup yields CDR1 MNHEY and CDR2 SMNVEV (reference sequence). CDR3 in DNA: TGTGCCAGCAGTACTTCTCAGGGGGAAATCAGGGAGCCCCAGCATTTT. This codes for CASSTSQGEIREPQHF.

This rearrangement joins TRBV4-1 to TRBJ1-1; possible D gene TRBD1, 5 bases. The V end lost 1 base, the J end lost 7 bases, and 10 bases lay between the germline ends. The V gene's germline CDR1 is MGHRA and CDR2 YSYEKL. This CDR3 has 13 amino acids. CDR3 loop: CASSQVGLVEAFF. The CDR3 DNA reads TGCGCCAGCAGCCAAGTGGGGCTAGTTGAAGCTTTCTTT.

The chain recombines TRBV2 with TRBJ1-1; D is perhaps TRBD1 (5 bases). The germline V gene has CDR1 SNHLY and CDR2 FYNNEI. This CDR3 is built from 14 residues. V was clipped by 3 bases and J by 4 bases, with 12 bases between them. DNA for the CDR3: TGTGCCAGCAGTGAGGGGGGAGAGAGCACTGAAGCTTTCTTT. Translated: CASSEGGESTEAFF.

This clone was picked up a small number of times. The V and J genes are TRBV4-2 and TRBJ2-3, with 8 bases that match TRBD2. J gave up 4 bases and V 1 base, and 7 bases lay outside the gene matches. The germline V gene has CDR1 LGHNA and CDR2 YNFKEQ. The CDR3 has 16 residues. The CDR3 DNA follows: TGTGCCAGCAGCCAAGTGGTAGTAGCGGGGTCAGATACGCAGTATTTT. It is translated as CASSQVVVAGSDTQYF.

The chain carries TRBV4-3 and TRBJ2-6; a weak D match, TRBD1 (5 bases). Trimming pared 2 bases from V and 0 bases from J, leaving 8 bases between. The CDR3 has 16 residues. The germline V gene has CDR1 LGHNA and CDR2 YSLEER. The CDR3 bases are TGCGCCAGCAGCCAATCCACAGGCTCTGGGGCCAACGTCCTGACTTTC. Protein product: CASSQSTGSGANVLTF.

This chain connects TRBV4-3 to TRBJ2-1; TRBD2 agrees at 9 bases. V was pared by 1 base and J by 0 bases, with 1 base of the junction left unmatched. Germline V gene lookup returns CDR1 LGHNA and CDR2 YSLEER. This CDR3 is built from 16 residues. The CDR3 DNA reads as TGCGCCAGCAGCCAAGTTAGCGGGAGCTCCTACAATGAGCAGTTCTTC. Translated: CASSQVSGSSYNEQFF.

The rearrangement links TRBV7-9 to TRBJ1-3, with TRBD1 as a possible D gene (5 bases). The CDR3 consists of 15 residues. V lost 6 bases to trimming and J lost 0 bases, with 12 bases between them. CDR1 is SEHNR, CDR2 FQNEAQ, per germline (reference sequence). Written as DNA, the CDR3 is TGTGCCAGCAGTTTGGGACTTTACTCTGGAAACACCATATATTTT. This gives the protein CASSLGLYSGNTIYF.

The chain employs TRBV11-2 and TRBJ1-6, with 7 bases that match TRBD1. Germline V gene data show CDR1 as SGHAT and CDR2 as FQNNGV. The CDR3 covers 14 residues. V dropped 5 bases and J dropped 7; count of bases not matched to a gene: 5. This CDR3 reads CASSLQGLNSPLHF. CDR3 coding DNA: TGTGCCAGCAGCCTACAGGGGCTAAATTCACCCCTCCACTTT.

The chain has TRBV7-9 and TRBJ2-1; 7 positions match TRBD2. Germline V lookup: CDR1 SEHNR, CDR2 FQNEAQ (reference sequence). Trimming cost V 3 bases and J 10 bases; bases outside gene matches: 6. CDR3 length: 13 residues. This chain's CDR3 is CASSLLGSGEQFF. The CDR3 nucleotides read TGTGCCAGCAGCTTGCTAGGTAGCGGGGAGCAGTTCTTC.

The chain combines TRBV7-3 with TRBJ2-2; D is ambiguous. Trimming removed 6 bases at V and 7 bases at J, with 15 bases between. The length of the CDR3 is 14 residues. The germline CDR1 and CDR2 sequences are SGHTA and FQGTGA. The CDR3 sequence is CASSHGYGRGELFF. The CDR3 DNA reads TGTGCCAGCAGTCATGGCTATGGGCGCGGGGAGCTGTTTTTT.

The chain combines TRBV30 with TRBJ1-1; a possible D gene is TRBD1 (5 bases). V was cut by 0 bases and J by 4 bases, with 9 bases left in between. The CDR3 is 13 residues long. Germline V gives CDR1 GTSNPN, CDR2 SVGIG (reference sequence). Here the CDR3 DNA reads TGTGCCTGGAGTGTGGGGGAGGGCACTGAAGCTTTCTTT. Its protein product is CAWSVGEGTEAFF.

This clone rates as medium-sized. The chain's CDR3 is CASRHGVGQGNPTQYF. CDR3 DNA: TGCGCCAGCAGACACGGCGTGGGGCAGGGAAACCCGACCCAGTACTTC. V and J are TRBV4-1 and TRBJ2-5, with a possible D match to TRBD1 (5 bases). CDR3 size: 16 residues. V was pared by 6 bases and J by 7 bases, with 24 bases between. Germline values: CDR1 MGHRA, CDR2 YSYEKL.

This chain links TRBV7-2 with TRBJ2-6; possible D gene TRBD2, 6 bases. The CDR3 covers 17 residues. The ends were cut back, 2 bases at V and 0 bases at J, with 11 bases in the middle. Per the germline V gene, CDR1 is SGHTA and CDR2 is FQGNSA. This CDR3 reads CASSLLWGDSGANVLTF. CDR3 coding DNA: TGTGCCAGCAGCTTACTTTGGGGGGACTCTGGGGCCAACGTCCTGACTTTC.

V gene TRBV15 combines with J gene TRBJ1-1; TRBD1 agrees at 7 bases. The CDR3 length is 15 residues. The V and J ends lost 3 bases and 4 bases, in that order; junction bases with no gene match: 8. CDR1 LNHNV and CDR2 YYDKDF come from the germline V gene (reference sequence). The CDR3 region is CATSSGGGLGTEAFF. Written as DNA, the CDR3 is TGTGCCACCAGCAGCGGAGGGGGCTTGGGCACTGAAGCTTTCTTT. Combining the CDR3 with reference TRBV15 and TRBJ1-1 gives the whole variable domain DAMVIQNPRYQVTQFGKPVTLSCSQTLNHNVMYWYQQKSSQAPKLLFHYYDKDFNNEADTPDNFQSRRPNTSFCFLDIRSPGLGDTAMYLCATSSGGGLGTEAFFGQGTRLTVV.

The gene calls are TRBV9 and TRBJ2-7, with 8 bases matching TRBD2. V gave up 2 bases and J gave up 2 bases; unmatched junction bases: 6. Germline V gene sequence: CDR1 SGDLS, CDR2 YYNGEE. This CDR3 contains 15 residues. CDR3 protein: CASSVGTSVTYEQYF. As DNA, the CDR3 is TGTGCCAGCAGCGTGGGGACTAGTGTAACCTACGAGCAGTACTTC.

This clone showed up just once. V usage is TRBV11-1 and J usage is TRBJ1-1, with D perhaps matching TRBD1 (5 bases). This CDR3 comprises 13 residues. Looked up from germline, CDR1 is SGHAT and CDR2 is FQDESV (reference sequence). V lost 4 bases and J 3 bases, leaving 9 bases between the germline ends. CDR3 DNA: TGTGCCAGCAGCTATCAGGGTGACACTGAAGCTTTCTTT. Residues: CASSYQGDTEAFF.

This rearrangement joins TRBV13 to TRBJ1-1; TRBD1 matches at 8 bases. The CDR3 loop spans 15 amino acids. The germline CDR1 and CDR2 sequences are PRHDT and FYEKMQ (reference sequence). Trimming took 5 bases from V and 5 from J; bases not matched to a gene: 10. In DNA form, the CDR3 reads TGTGCCAGCAGCCTTCCCACAGGGGGAGGAACTGAAGCTTTCTTT. Protein product: CASSLPTGGGTEAFF.

The chain employs TRBV7-8 and TRBJ2-5; D perhaps matches TRBD2 (5 bases). CDR1 and CDR2 (germline): SGHVS, FQNEAQ. V was pared by 4 bases and J by 4 bases, with 13 bases between. The CDR3 is 14 residues long. In DNA form, the CDR3 reads TGTGCCAGCAGCTCCGGCGGGTTGTTAGAGACCCAGTACTTC. Protein product: CASSSGGLLETQYF.

The rearrangement links TRBV28 to TRBJ2-7; a weak D match, TRBD1 (8 bases). Germline lookup yields CDR1 MDHEN and CDR2 SYDVKM. The CDR3 runs to 14 residues. The V end was cut by 7 bases, the J end by 4 bases, with 17 bases between. The CDR3 region has the DNA TGTGCCAGCACCTCACAGGGGGGGTATTACGAGCAGTACTTC. Protein product: CASTSQGGYYEQYF.

The chain joins TRBV28 to TRBJ2-2; 8 nucleotides align to TRBD2. V shed 1 base and J 7 bases; nucleotides not matched to a gene: 8. This CDR3 has 16 amino acids. CDR1 and CDR2 (germline): MDHEN, SYDVKM. The CDR3 here is CASSLYGGGLLGELFF. The CDR3 nucleotides are TGTGCCAGCAGTTTATATGGCGGGGGGCTCCTCGGGGAGCTGTTTTTT.

The gene calls are TRBV6-6 and TRBJ1-4, with D uncertain. The V end lost 4 bases, the J end lost 8 bases, and 11 bases lay between the germline ends. This CDR3 is 13 amino acids long. Germline loops: CDR1 MNHNY, CDR2 SVGAGI (reference sequence). The CDR3 loop reads CASSWIFGEKLFF. CDR3 coding DNA: TGTGCCAGCAGTTGGATTTTCGGGGAAAAACTGTTTTTT.

The chain joins TRBV30 to TRBJ1-1; D remains unclear. This CDR3 has 13 residues. Trimming stripped 0 bases from V and 4 bases from J, with 9 bases between. Germline-derived CDR1 and CDR2 are GTSNPN and SVGIG (reference sequence). The CDR3 protein is CAWSVAALTEAFF. CDR3 DNA sequence: TGTGCCTGGAGTGTAGCAGCGCTCACTGAAGCTTTCTTT.

V is TRBV2 and J is TRBJ2-1, with 13 nucleotides matching TRBD2. J was trimmed by 0 bases and V by 8 bases; bases with no gene match: 10. Per germline, CDR1 SNHLY and CDR2 FYNNEI. The CDR3 sequence is 18 residues long. CDR3 coding DNA: TGTGCCAGCGGAAGACTAGCGGGGGGCCCTAGCTCCTACAATGAGCAGTTCTTC. It specifies CASGRLAGGPSSYNEQFF.

V usage is TRBV7-2 and J usage is TRBJ1-3; D is unclear. Germline CDR1 and CDR2: SGHTA and FQGNSA. The V end was cut by 3 bases, the J end by 1 base, with 16 bases between. This CDR3 has 17 amino acids. CDR3 loop: CASSLLPNTYSGNTIYF. The CDR3 nucleotides are TGTGCCAGCAGCTTGCTCCCAAATACTTATTCTGGAAACACCATATATTTT.

V usage is TRBV11-2 and J usage is TRBJ2-3; 7 bases align to TRBD1. V lost 5 bases, J lost 12 bases, and 8 bases stayed unmatched. CDR3 length: 12 amino acids. In germline, CDR1 is SGHAT, CDR2 FQNNGV. CDR3 loop: CASSPGGTVQYF. The CDR3 DNA reads as TGTGCCAGCAGCCCAGGGGGAACAGTTCAGTATTTT.